Sequencing of this T cell receptor (beta chain) was carried out in a study of T cells after yellow fever vaccination. Study-wide results and limits: Some clonotypes, a small share, were shared between CD4 and CD8 compartments.

A note on this clonotype: The antigen is not known.

Via MiXCR, TCRdb re-called the 5' RACE reads, giving one row per CDR3 protein. Of about 74,000 distinct CDR3 sequences listed, 7.1% are singletons. Germline V gene data show CDR1 as MNHNS and CDR2 as SASEGT. After removal of 1 base from V and 6 bases from J, the junction contained 5 bases not matched to a gene. The CDR3 spans 15 residues. The chain couples TRBV6-1 to TRBJ1-5; 8 bases are shared with TRBD1. The sequencing used CD8+ T cells sorted from PBMCs, collected about 5 days after the first yellow fever vaccination. This clonotype originated in a man aged 18 to 30 who received the YFV17D yellow fever vaccine. Written as DNA, the CDR3 is TGTGCCAGCAGTGAAGTGGGACAGGCCGGTCAGCCCCAGCATTTT. Amino acids: CASSEVGQAGQPQHF.